A selection of T cell receptor beta chains follows, all from one sample in a study of blood T cell repertoires in COVID-19. The protocol was immunoSEQ multiplex PCR, while the TCRdb copy is restricted to in-frame clones and leaves out a portion. The sample records approximately 100,000 clones, roughly 83% being singletons. The sequencing input was peripheral blood. The receptors come from a woman aged 60-70 years with acute or convalescent COVID-19. CDR3s include the opening cysteine and the closing phenylalanine or tryptophan. Each record gives: J gene, V gene, D gene, CDR3 length, clone size, CDR3 DNA, CDR3 protein. The D gene is left open where the match is weak. A clone size is listed for some rows: how often the clone was seen (once, few, many), or a class if it is expanded.

TRBJ1-2 | TRBV5-6 | NA | 14 | NA | TGTGCCAGCAGCCTTAGGGGGAATGCCTATGGCTACACCTTC | CASSLRGNAYGYTF
TRBJ1-1 | TRBV14 | TRBD1 | 15 | few | TGTGCCAGCAGCCGACAGGGGAGGGAGAACACTGAAGCTTTCTTT | CASSRQGRENTEAFF
TRBJ1-1 | TRBV5-5 | NA | 15 | NA | TGTGCCAGCAGCTTGTCTGGGTCGGGGGGCCCAGGGCGTCGTTGG | CASSLSGSGGPGRRW
TRBJ2-5 | TRBV4-3 | TRBD2 | 20 | NA | TGCGCCAGCAGCCAGGGCCTCGGGACTAGCGGGAGCGACAGAAGAGAGACCCAGTACTTC | CASSQGLGTSGSDRRETQYF
TRBJ2-1 | TRBV18 | TRBD2 | 15 | many | TGTGCCAGCTCACCACCGGGGAGGGGAGGCGATGAGCAGTTCTTC | CASSPPGRGGDEQFF
TRBJ1-5 | TRBV7-8 | NA | 14 | NA | TGTGCCAGCAGCAGCTGGACAGATAATCAGCCCCAGCATTTT | CASSSWTDNQPQHF
TRBJ2-7 | TRBV12-3/TRBV12-4 | TRBD1 | 13 | NA | TGTGCCAGCAGAGGACAGGACACCTACGAGCAGTACTTC | CASRGQDTYEQYF
TRBJ1-2 | TRBV28 | TRBD1 | 13 | NA | TGTGCCAGCACACCGGGACAGGGCTATGGCTACACCTTC | CASTPGQGYGYTF
TRBJ2-2 | TRBV2 | NA | 16 | NA | TGTGCCAGCAGTGAGGGCAGGATCGCGAACACCGGGGAGCTGTTTTTT | CASSEGRIANTGELFF
TRBJ1-1 | TRBV5-1 | TRBD1 | 16 | NA | TGCGCCAGCAGCTTGTTCGGATCAGGGGGTAACACTGAAGCTTTCTTT | CASSLFGSGGNTEAFF
TRBJ2-2 | TRBV5-1 | NA | 14 | NA | TGCGCCAGCAGCTTCATGGGGGGTGACGGGGAGCTGTTTTTT | CASSFMGGDGELFF
TRBJ2-7 | TRBV6-5 | NA | 13 | NA | TGTGCCAGCAGGGGACTCCTGGACTACGAGCAGTACTTC | CASRGLLDYEQYF
TRBJ2-5 | TRBV7-2 | NA | 14 | NA | TGTGCCAGCAGCTTAGCGCAGGTCTCAGAGACCCAGTACTTC | CASSLAQVSETQYF
TRBJ2-2 | TRBV5-1 | NA | 13 | NA | TGCGCCAGCAGCCTTTACTCCTCCGGGGAGCTGTTTTTT | CASSLYSSGELFF
TRBJ2-1 | TRBV5-6 | TRBD2 | 15 | once | TGTGCCAGCAGCTTGACGGGGGGGATCCACAATGAGCAGTTCTTC | CASSLTGGIHNEQFF
TRBJ2-5 | TRBV5-4 | TRBD2 | 13 | NA | TGTGCCAGCACTAGCGGGCTACAAGAGACCCAGTACTTC | CASTSGLQETQYF
TRBJ2-6 | TRBV6-5 | NA | 15 | NA | TGTGCCAGCAGTTACTCTCTCTCTGGGGCCAACGTCCTGACTTTC | CASSYSLSGANVLTF
TRBJ1-4 | TRBV18 | TRBD1 | 15 | NA | TGTGCCAGCTCCCCCTACAGGGGCTCAAATGAAAAACTGTTTTTT | CASSPYRGSNEKLFF
TRBJ1-4 | TRBV9 | NA | 13 | NA | TGTGCCAGCAGCCCGGGGGGGAATGAAAAACTGTTTTTT | CASSPGGNEKLFF
TRBJ2-3 | TRBV6-6 | TRBD1 | 15 | NA | TGTGCCAGCAGTTTGGGACAGGGGGCGACAGATACGCAGTATTTT | CASSLGQGATDTQYF
TRBJ2-3 | TRBV6-5 | TRBD2 | 15 | NA | TGTGCCAGCAGTTACGGCGGGGGAGTCTCAGATACGCAGTATTTT | CASSYGGGVSDTQYF
TRBJ2-1 | TRBV6-5 | TRBD2 | 15 | many | TGTGCCAGCAGTTACGTGGCTAGCGGGGGTGTTGAGCAGTTCTTC | CASSYVASGGVEQFF
TRBJ1-2 | TRBV3-1/TRBV3-2 | TRBD1 | 13 | NA | TGTGCCAGCAGCCAAGCAGGGGGCCTGGGCTACACCTTC | CASSQAGGLGYTF
TRBJ1-3 | TRBV30 | TRBD1 | 16 | NA | TGTGCCTGGAGTGGACAGGGGCTTTACTCTGGAAACACCATATATTTT | CAWSGQGLYSGNTIYF
TRBJ2-7 | TRBV6-6 | NA | 14 | NA | TGTGCCAGCAGCCACCCGTCCGAGGGCAACGAGCAGTACTTC | CASSHPSEGNEQYF
TRBJ2-7 | TRBV11-2 | NA | 15 | NA | TGTGCCAGCAGCTTAGAGGCACAGCCCTACTACGAGCAGTACTTC | CASSLEAQPYYEQYF
TRBJ2-7 | TRBV20-1 | NA | 13 | NA | TGCAGTGCTAGTGGCCCGGGGACACGGGAGCAGTACTTC | CSASGPGTREQYF
TRBJ2-1 | TRBV6-4 | TRBD2 | 16 | NA | TGTGCCAGCGGAGGTGGGCTAGCGGGGGTCAACAATGAGCAGTTCTTC | CASGGGLAGVNNEQFF
TRBJ2-1 | TRBV5-1 | TRBD2 | 16 | NA | TGCGCCAGCAGCTTGGTCTTAGGACTAGCCTACAATGAGCAGTTCTTC | CASSLVLGLAYNEQFF
TRBJ1-4 | TRBV5-1 | TRBD1 | 14 | NA | TGCGCCAGCAGCCCTGGGACAGGGGGAGAAAAACTGTTTTTT | CASSPGTGGEKLFF
TRBJ1-6 | TRBV7-3 | NA | 13 | NA | TGTGCCAGCAGTCAACGGGTGGATTCACCCCTCCACTTT | CASSQRVDSPLHF
TRBJ2-7 | TRBV29-1 | NA | 11 | NA | TGCAGCGTTGGAGTGGCCTACGAGCAGTACTTC | CSVGVAYEQYF
TRBJ2-7 | TRBV5-6 | TRBD2 | 15 | NA | TGTGCCAGCAGCTTCCCGGGACTAGAGTTGGTCGAGCAGTACTTC | CASSFPGLELVEQYF
TRBJ2-3 | TRBV7-2 | TRBD2 | 14 | NA | TGTGCCAGCAGATTTAGCGGGGGGGCGGGAACGCAGTATTTT | CASRFSGGAGTQYF
TRBJ2-2 | TRBV4-1 | NA | 14 | NA | TGCGCCAGCAGCCGCTCATACTTAACCGGGGAGCTGTTTTTT | CASSRSYLTGELFF
TRBJ2-2 | TRBV6-2/TRBV6-3 | NA | 15 | NA | TGTGCCAGCAGTTACGTTCGGTCGAACACCGGGGAGCTGTTTTTT | CASSYVRSNTGELFF
TRBJ1-2 | TRBV10-1 | NA | 13 | once | TGCGCCAGCAGTGTTTCCAGGGTCGGTGGCTACACCTTC | CASSVSRVGGYTF
TRBJ1-4 | TRBV19 | NA | 11 | NA | TGTGCCAGTAGTATCGGTGAAAAACTGTTTTTT | CASSIGEKLFF
TRBJ2-7 | TRBV2 | NA | 15 | NA | TGTGCCAGCAGTGCCCCCCCCAACAGGGTCTACGAGCAGTACTTC | CASSAPPNRVYEQYF
TRBJ1-4 | TRBV7-9 | NA | 15 | few | TGTGCCAGCAGCTTAGTGGAAAGTCGGGGTGAAAAACTGTTTTTT | CASSLVESRGEKLFF
TRBJ1-3 | TRBV6-5 | TRBD1 | 15 | NA | TGTGCCAGCAGGGCAGGGGGTCGAGGTTCAAACACCATATATTTT | CASRAGGRGSNTIYF
TRBJ2-4 | TRBV29-1 | TRBD1 | 12 | NA | TGCAGCGTCGCAGGACAGGGTGACATTCAGTACTTC | CSVAGQGDIQYF
TRBJ1-5 | TRBV28 | NA | 14 | NA | TGTGCCAGCAATCCCAATTTCCCAGGACAGCCCCAGCATTTT | CASNPNFPGQPQHF
TRBJ1-2 | TRBV24-1 | NA | 12 | NA | TGTGCCACCAGTCCAGGGGCCTATGGCTACACCTTC | CATSPGAYGYTF
TRBJ2-1 | TRBV5-1 | NA | 14 | NA | TGCGCCAGCAGCTTGAACGCCAGGGTCAATGAGCAGTTCTTC | CASSLNARVNEQFF
TRBJ1-1 | TRBV7-9 | NA | 13 | NA | TGTGCCAGCAGCTTAGAGTCGGACAGAGAAGCTTTCTTT | CASSLESDREAFF
TRBJ2-7 | TRBV28 | TRBD1 | 13 | NA | TGTGCCAGCAAAGGGACAGGGTCTTACGAGCAGTACTTC | CASKGTGSYEQYF
TRBJ2-1 | TRBV7-3 | TRBD2 | 13 | NA | TGTGCCAGCAGCTTTCAGACTAGCGGTGAGCAGTTCTTC | CASSFQTSGEQFF
TRBJ1-2 | TRBV7-9 | NA | 16 | NA | TGTGCCAGCAGCCTCCCCGGTATGGGGGGGGTCTATGGCTACACCTTC | CASSLPGMGGVYGYTF
TRBJ2-7 | TRBV6-1 | NA | 15 | NA | TGTGCCAGCAGTGAAGAGTGGGGGCGGTCCTACGAGCAGTACTTC | CASSEEWGRSYEQYF
TRBJ2-5 | TRBV5-1 | TRBD2 | 14 | NA | TGCGCCAGCAGGGCTAGCGGGGGCCAAGAGACCCAGTACTTC | CASRASGGQETQYF
TRBJ1-1 | TRBV18 | NA | 15 | NA | TGTGCCAGCTCACCACCAAGGGGTGGGAACGCTGAAGCTTTCTTT | CASSPPRGGNAEAFF
TRBJ2-6 | TRBV29-1 | NA | 14 | NA | TGCAGCGTTGCATCGAGCTCTGGGGCCAACGTCCTGACTTTC | CSVASSSGANVLTF
TRBJ2-7 | TRBV9 | NA | 16 | NA | TGTGCCAGCAGCGCCGGGTCCGGGACTCAATTTGCTGAGCAGTACTTC | CASSAGSGTQFAEQYF
TRBJ1-5 | TRBV2 | NA | 16 | NA | TGTGCCAGCAGTGAAGGGTCAGGGATGGGCAATCAGCCCCAGCATTTT | CASSEGSGMGNQPQHF
TRBJ1-5 | TRBV7-9 | NA | 13 | NA | TGTGCCAGCAGCTTAGGAGGGCACCAGCCCCAGCATTTT | CASSLGGHQPQHF
TRBJ2-3 | TRBV11-2 | TRBD2 | 15 | NA | TGTGCCAGCAGCTTAGATCTAGCGGGCACAGATACGCAGTATTTT | CASSLDLAGTDTQYF
TRBJ1-5 | TRBV7-9 | NA | 15 | NA | TGTGCCAGCAGCTCTGACGGGGGAGCGAATCAGCCCCAGCATTTT | CASSSDGGANQPQHF
TRBJ2-2 | TRBV11-2 | NA | 15 | few | TGTGCCAGCAGCTACGGACAGTCGAACACCGGGGAGCTGTTTTTT | CASSYGQSNTGELFF